This T cell receptor (beta chain) was identified during a study of tissue T cells after allogeneic stem cell transplantation. Study findings and constraints: In patients and mice, blood and spleen missed much of tissue repertoire. Few T cell clones were shared across patients, but motif clusters showed tissue-specific shared signatures. This small cohort was clinically heterogeneous, and sampling depth was a limitation.

Specified time point: mouse harvest day 14 after allogeneic transplant. The graft held 10^6 splenic CD5+ T cells and 10^7 T-cell-depleted bone marrow cells. Tissues came from B6→BALB/c major-mismatch GVHD mice at day 7 or 14. Generated by immunoSEQ multiplex PCR, the TCRdb table keeps only in-frame clones and is missing some. The repertoire holds roughly 2,700 clones, with roughly 43% as singletons. Trimming took 1 base from V and 3 from J, leaving 9 bases between them. Germline V gives CDR1 KGHPV, CDR2 FQNQEV (reference sequence). The CDR3 contains 14 residues. By its share, this clone is medium-sized. The antigen is not known. The gene names here belong to mouse. The CDR3 end falls 1 residue outside the read, so it is completed with the germline J gene.

The sequencing sample was made of gut tissue. The source of this sequence is a female BALB/c mouse given C57BL/6 T cells with graft-versus-host disease after an allogeneic hematopoietic cell transplant. The V and J genes are TRBV26 and TRBJ1-1; D perhaps matches TRBD1 (6 bases). The part of the CDR3 DNA that was read is TGTGCCAGCAGTCTGTGGGGGGGCGACACAGAAGTCTTC. It specifies CASSLWGGDTEVF. The full CDR3 is CASSLWGGDTEVFF.